This T cell receptor beta chain was found in a study of shared T cell receptors in the human thymus. The CDR3 runs 15 residues. The junction had 6 bases not matched to a gene; V was cut back by 0 bases and J by 4 bases. Germline CDR1 reads MNHEY; CDR2 reads SMNVEV (reference sequence). The repertoire was sequenced with immunoSEQ multiplex PCR; TCRdb's copy has only in-frame clones and lacks some. The sample holds 630,000 or so clones, around 87% seen once. The same sample was also used in a study of human thymus T cells. That work contributes: Donors consisted of healthy Finnish infants (having corrective surgery for congenital heart defects).

This clonotype was obtained from a boy less than two years old with a congenital heart defect. The genes are TRBV27 and TRBJ2-7, with 7 positions matching TRBD2. Sequences were obtained from thymocytes. The chain's CDR3 is CASSLSAGDPYEQYF. The CDR3, as DNA: TGTGCCAGCAGTTTATCGGCGGGGGACCCTTACGAGCAGTACTTC.